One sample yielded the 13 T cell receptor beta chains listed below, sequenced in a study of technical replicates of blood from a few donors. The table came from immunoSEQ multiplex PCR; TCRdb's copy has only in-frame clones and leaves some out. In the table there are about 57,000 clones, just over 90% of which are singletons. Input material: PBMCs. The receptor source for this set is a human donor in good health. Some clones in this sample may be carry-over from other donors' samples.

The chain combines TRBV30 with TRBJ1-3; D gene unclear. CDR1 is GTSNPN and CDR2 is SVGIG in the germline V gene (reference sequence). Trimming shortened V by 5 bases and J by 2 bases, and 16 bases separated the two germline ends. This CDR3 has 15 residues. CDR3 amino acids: CAWDPARGTGNTIYF. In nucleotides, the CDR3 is TGTGCCTGGGATCCGGCGCGGGGTACTGGAAACACCATATATTTT.

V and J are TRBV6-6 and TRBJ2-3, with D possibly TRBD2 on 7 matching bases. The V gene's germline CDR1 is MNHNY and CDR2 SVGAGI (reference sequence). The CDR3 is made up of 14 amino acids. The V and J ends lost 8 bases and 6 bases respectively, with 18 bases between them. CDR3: CASRRAGEGDTQYF. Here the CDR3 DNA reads TGTGCCAGCCGTAGGGCAGGGGAGGGGGATACGCAGTATTTT.

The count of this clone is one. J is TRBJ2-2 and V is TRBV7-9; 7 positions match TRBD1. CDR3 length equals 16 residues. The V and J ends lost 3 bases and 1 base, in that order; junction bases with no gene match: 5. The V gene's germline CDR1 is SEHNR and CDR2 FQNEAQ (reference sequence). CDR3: CASSLGTAMNTGELFF. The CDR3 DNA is TGTGCCAGCAGCTTGGGGACAGCCATGAACACCGGGGAGCTGTTTTTT.

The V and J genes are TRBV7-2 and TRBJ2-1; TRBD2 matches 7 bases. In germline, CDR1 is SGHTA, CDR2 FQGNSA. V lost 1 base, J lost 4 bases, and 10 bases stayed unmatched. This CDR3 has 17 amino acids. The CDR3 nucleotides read TGTGCCAGCAGCTTAGTGGTTTGGGGGGGAACTTACAATGAGCAGTTCTTC. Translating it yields CASSLVVWGGTYNEQFF.

This CDR3 is CASTPAGSSNQPQHF. The DNA for the CDR3 is TGTGCCAGCACCCCGGCGGGATCCAGCAATCAGCCCCAGCATTTT. The V and J genes are TRBV2 and TRBJ1-5; D not certain. Trimming took off 7 bases at V and 1 base at J, with 14 bases between the two ends. CDR3 length: 15 residues. The germline CDR1 and CDR2 sequences are SNHLY and FYNNEI. Using reference TRBV2 and TRBJ1-5 for the parts outside the CDR3, the full variable domain is EPEVTQTPSHQVTQMGQEVILRCVPISNHLYFYWYRQILGQKVEFLVSFYNNEISEKSEIFDDQFSVERPDGSNFTLKIRSTKLEDSAMYFCASTPAGSSNQPQHFGDGTRLSIL.

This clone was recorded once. Written as DNA, the CDR3 is TGCGCCAGCAGCCAAGTTGGTAGCGGGGGGAAAGAGACCCAGTACTTC. Its protein product is CASSQVGSGGKETQYF. The J gene is TRBJ2-5, the V gene TRBV4-1, with 10 bases lining up with TRBD2. The CDR3 length is 16 residues. Germline CDR1 reads MGHRA; CDR2 reads YSYEKL. J was trimmed by 3 bases and V by 1 base; bases with no gene match: 5.

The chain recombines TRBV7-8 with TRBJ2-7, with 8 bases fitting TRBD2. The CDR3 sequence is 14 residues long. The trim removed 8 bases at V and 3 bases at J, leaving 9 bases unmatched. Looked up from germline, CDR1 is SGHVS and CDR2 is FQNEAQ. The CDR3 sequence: CASRSGGRFYEQYF. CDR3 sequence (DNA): TGTGCCAGCCGGTCGGGAGGGAGGTTCTACGAGCAGTACTTC.

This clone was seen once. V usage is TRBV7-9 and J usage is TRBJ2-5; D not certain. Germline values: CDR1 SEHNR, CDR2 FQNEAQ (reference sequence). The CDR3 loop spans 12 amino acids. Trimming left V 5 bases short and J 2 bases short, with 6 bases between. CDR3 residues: CASSLLQETQYF. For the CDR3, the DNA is TGTGCCAGCAGCCTACTTCAAGAGACCCAGTACTTC. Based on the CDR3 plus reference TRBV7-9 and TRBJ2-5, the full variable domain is DTGVSQNPRHKITKRGQNVTFRCDPISEHNRLYWYRQTLGQGPEFLTYFQNEAQLEKSRLLSDRFSAERPKGSFSTLEIQRTEQGDSAMYLCASSLLQETQYFGPGTRLLVL.

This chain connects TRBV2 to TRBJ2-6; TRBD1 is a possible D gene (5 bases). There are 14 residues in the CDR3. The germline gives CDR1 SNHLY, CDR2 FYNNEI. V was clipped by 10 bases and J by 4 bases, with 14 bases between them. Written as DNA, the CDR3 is TGTGCCAATTCAAACCCAGGGGGGGCCAACGTCCTGACTTTC. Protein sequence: CANSNPGGANVLTF. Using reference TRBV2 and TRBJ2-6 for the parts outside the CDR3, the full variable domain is EPEVTQTPSHQVTQMGQEVILRCVPISNHLYFYWYRQILGQKVEFLVSFYNNEISEKSEIFDDQFSVERPDGSNFTLKIRSTKLEDSAMYFCANSNPGGANVLTFGAGSRLTVL.

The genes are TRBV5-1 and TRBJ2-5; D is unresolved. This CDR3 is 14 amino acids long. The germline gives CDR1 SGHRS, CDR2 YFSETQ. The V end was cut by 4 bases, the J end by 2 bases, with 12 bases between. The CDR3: CASSLQQLQETQYF. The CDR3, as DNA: TGCGCCAGCAGCCTACAACAGTTACAAGAGACCCAGTACTTC.

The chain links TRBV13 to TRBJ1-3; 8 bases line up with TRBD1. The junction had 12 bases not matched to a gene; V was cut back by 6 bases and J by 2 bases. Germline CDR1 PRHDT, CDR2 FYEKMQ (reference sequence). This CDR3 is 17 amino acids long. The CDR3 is CASSSSGGLRTGNTIYF. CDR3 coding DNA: TGTGCCAGCAGTTCCTCAGGGGGCTTAAGAACTGGAAACACCATATATTTT. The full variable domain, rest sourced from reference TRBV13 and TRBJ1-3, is AAGVIQSPRHLIKEKRETATLKCYPIPRHDTVYWYQQGPGQDPQFLISFYEKMQSDKGSIPDRFSAQQFSDYHSELNMSSLELGDSALYFCASSSSGGLRTGNTIYFGEGSWLTVV.

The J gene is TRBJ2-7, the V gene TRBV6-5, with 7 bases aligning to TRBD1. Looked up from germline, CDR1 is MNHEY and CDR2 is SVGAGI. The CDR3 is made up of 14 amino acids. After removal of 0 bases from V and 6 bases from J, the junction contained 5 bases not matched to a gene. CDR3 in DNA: TGTGCCAGCAGTTACTCGAACAGGGGTTTCGAGCAGTACTTC. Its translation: CASSYSNRGFEQYF.

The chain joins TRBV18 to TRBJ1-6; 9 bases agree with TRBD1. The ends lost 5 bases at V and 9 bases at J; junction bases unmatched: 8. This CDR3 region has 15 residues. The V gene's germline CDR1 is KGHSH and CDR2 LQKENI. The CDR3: CASSRTGASTSPLHF. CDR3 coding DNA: TGTGCCAGCTCAAGGACAGGGGCCTCAACTTCACCCCTCCACTTT.